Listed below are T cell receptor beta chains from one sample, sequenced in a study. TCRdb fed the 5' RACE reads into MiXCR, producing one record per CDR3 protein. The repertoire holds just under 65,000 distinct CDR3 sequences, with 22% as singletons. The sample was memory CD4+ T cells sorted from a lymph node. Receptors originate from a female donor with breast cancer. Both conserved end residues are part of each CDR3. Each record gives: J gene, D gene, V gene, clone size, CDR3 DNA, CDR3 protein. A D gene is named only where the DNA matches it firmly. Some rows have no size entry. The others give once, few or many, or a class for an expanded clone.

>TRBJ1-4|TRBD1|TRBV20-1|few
TGCAGTGCTCGGACAGGGGGACACTCTTATGAAAAACTGTTTTTT
CSARTGGHSYEKLFF
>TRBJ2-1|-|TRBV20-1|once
TGCAATGCGAGGACAAAGGTTGGGCAGTTCTTC
CNARTKVGQFF
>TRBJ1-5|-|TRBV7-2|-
TGTGCCAGCAGCCCTGACAGGTATAGCAATCAGCCCCAGCATTTT
CASSPDRYSNQPQHF
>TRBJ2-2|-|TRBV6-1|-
TGTGCCAGCAGTGAGCTGAGGGACGTTCTGTTTTTT
CASSELRDVLFF
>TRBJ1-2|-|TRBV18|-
TGTGCCAGCTCACCCCCGTCGATCACGGATGGCTACACCTTC
CASSPPSITDGYTF
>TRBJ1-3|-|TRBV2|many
TGTGCCAGCAGAGCAGACTCTGGAAACACCATATATTTT
CASRADSGNTIYF
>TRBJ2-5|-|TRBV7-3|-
TGTGCCGGCAGCTTAGGGCTAAGTGGGAGCGTCGGGGAGACCCAGTACTTC
CAGSLGLSGSVGETQYF
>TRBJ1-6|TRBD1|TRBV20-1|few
TGCAGTGCTGAACCGGGACAGGGGGGATCATCTTTTAATTCACCCCTCCACTTT
CSAEPGQGGSSFNSPLHF
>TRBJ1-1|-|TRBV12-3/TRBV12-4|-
TGTGCCAGCAGTTTAGCCGGGTCGGCCACTGAAGCTTTCTTT
CASSLAGSATEAFF
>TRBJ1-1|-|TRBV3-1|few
TGTGCCAGCAGCCAGACATTTGATCGGGCTTTCTTT
CASSQTFDRAFF
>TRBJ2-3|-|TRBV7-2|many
TGTGCCAGCAGCTCCTTGCCAGATACGCAGTATTTT
CASSSLPDTQYF
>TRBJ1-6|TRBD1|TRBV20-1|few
TGCAGTGCTAGAGTCGGAGGACAGGGACGAAATTCACCCCTCCACTTT
CSARVGGQGRNSPLHF
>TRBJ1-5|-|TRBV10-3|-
TGTACCATCAGTGGGCAGGGGAATCAGCCCCAGCATTTT
CTISGQGNQPQHF
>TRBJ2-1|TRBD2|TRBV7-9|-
TGTGCCAGCAGTCTTAGCGGGGGTCGGACCTACAATGAGCAGTTCTTC
CASSLSGGRTYNEQFF
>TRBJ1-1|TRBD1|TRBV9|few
TGTGCCAGCAGCGTAGCTACAGGGGGGAACACTGAAGCTTTCTTT
CASSVATGGNTEAFF
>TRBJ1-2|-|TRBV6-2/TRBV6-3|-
TGTGCCAGCAGTTACATTTACGACAGCGACTATGGCTACACCTTC
CASSYIYDSDYGYTF
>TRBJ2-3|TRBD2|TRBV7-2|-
TGTGCCAGCAGTCTGAGATTAGCGGGGGGGCGGAACACAGATACGCAGTATTTT
CASSLRLAGGRNTDTQYF
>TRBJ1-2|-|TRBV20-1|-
TGCAGTGCGCAGCCGGTAGGCAGGGATCTGTATGGCTACACCTTC
CSAQPVGRDLYGYTF
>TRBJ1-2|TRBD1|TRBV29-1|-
TGCAGCGTAACGACAGGGGTCTACTATGGCTACACCTTC
CSVTTGVYYGYTF
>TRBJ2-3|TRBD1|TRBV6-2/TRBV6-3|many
TGTGCCAGCAGTTACTCTCAGGGGGCAGATACGCAGTATTTT
CASSYSQGADTQYF
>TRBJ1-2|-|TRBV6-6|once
TGTGCCAGCAGCAACCAGGCTTACTATGGCTACACCTTC
CASSNQAYYGYTF
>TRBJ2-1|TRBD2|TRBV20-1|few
TGCAGTGCTGGTCAAAGCGGGAGGGCCTCCTACAATGAGCAGTTCTTC
CSAGQSGRASYNEQFF
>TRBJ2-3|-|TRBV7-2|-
TGTGCCAGCAGCTTATCCGCTAGCACAGATACGCAGTATTTT
CASSLSASTDTQYF
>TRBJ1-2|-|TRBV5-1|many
TGCGCCAGCAGCACTGGTTCGGACGATTATGGCTACACCTTC
CASSTGSDDYGYTF
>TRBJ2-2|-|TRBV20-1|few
TGCAGTGCTAGAGATTCTGAGCGAGCGAACACCGGGGAGCTGTTTTTT
CSARDSERANTGELFF
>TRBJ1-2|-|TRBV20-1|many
TGCAGTGCCAGAAGGCAGGACTATGGCTACACCTTC
CSARRQDYGYTF
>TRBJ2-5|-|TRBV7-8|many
TGTGCCAGCAGTCCCAGTCCGGGACACCAAGAGACCCAGTACTTC
CASSPSPGHQETQYF
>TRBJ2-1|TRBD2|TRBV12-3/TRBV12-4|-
TGTGCCAGCAGCCTCGGGGGGGAAATGGGGCAGTTCTTC
CASSLGGEMGQFF
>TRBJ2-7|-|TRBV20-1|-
TGCAGTGCTAGCGGGCAGTACGAGCAGTACTTC
CSASGQYEQYF
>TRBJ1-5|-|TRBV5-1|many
TGCGCCAGCAGCTTCGACGGGGATCAGCCCCAGCATTTT
CASSFDGDQPQHF
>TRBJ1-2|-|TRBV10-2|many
TGCGCCAGCAGTGTGGGCACGGAAAGGGGCTACACCTTC
CASSVGTERGYTF
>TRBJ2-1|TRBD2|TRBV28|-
TGTGCCAGCAGTCCCTCGGGACTAGCGGGATCCCTTTACAATGAGCAGTTCTTC
CASSPSGLAGSLYNEQFF
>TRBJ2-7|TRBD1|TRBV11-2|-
TGTGCCAGCAGCTCACTAGGGATCCCGGGACAGGCCTACGAGCAGTACTTC
CASSSLGIPGQAYEQYF
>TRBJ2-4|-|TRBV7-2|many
TGTGCCAGCAGCTTAGGACTAAACATTCAGTACTTC
CASSLGLNIQYF
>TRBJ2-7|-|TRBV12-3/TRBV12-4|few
TGTGCCAGCACTCGCGGTCGGGTTTCCTACGAGCAGTACTTC
CASTRGRVSYEQYF
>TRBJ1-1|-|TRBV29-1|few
TGCAGCGTTGAGGGACATATGAACACTGAAGCTTTCTTT
CSVEGHMNTEAFF
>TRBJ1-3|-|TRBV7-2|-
TGTGCCAGCAGCTTAGGGGAAGGCGGAAACACCATATATTTT
CASSLGEGGNTIYF